Listed below are T cell receptor beta chains from one sample, sequenced in a study of control samples from healthy donors and cancer patients. The table came from immunoSEQ multiplex PCR; TCRdb's copy has only in-frame clones and leaves some out. The sample records around 25,000 clones, approximately 90% being singletons. The sequencing sample was made of PBMCs. Receptors were obtained from a man aged 50 to 60 with lung cancer. Each CDR3 is given with its conserved first and last residue. A D gene is named only where the DNA matches it firmly. Some rows mark clone size as missing; the rest say once, few, many or name a class of expanded clone.

d_call: NA; j_call: TRBJ1-5; v_call: TRBV4-1; clone_size: NA; cdr3_nt: TGCGCCAGCAGCCAAGAACAGGCCTATCAGCAGCCCCAGCATTTT; cdr3_aa: CASSQEQAYQQPQHF
d_call: NA; j_call: TRBJ1-6; v_call: TRBV7-2; clone_size: NA; cdr3_nt: TGTGCCAGCAGCCCCAACAGGAGGAGGACAAATTCACCCCTCCACTTT; cdr3_aa: CASSPNRRRTNSPLHF
d_call: TRBD1; j_call: TRBJ2-2; v_call: TRBV4-3; clone_size: NA; cdr3_nt: TGCGCCAGCAGCCACCCGGGACAGAGAAACACCGGGGAGCTGTTTTTT; cdr3_aa: CASSHPGQRNTGELFF
d_call: TRBD2; j_call: TRBJ2-7; v_call: TRBV5-5; clone_size: NA; cdr3_nt: TGTGCCAGCAGCCTCAGGGAGGGCCCCTACGAGCAGTACTTC; cdr3_aa: CASSLREGPYEQYF
d_call: TRBD1; j_call: TRBJ1-2; v_call: TRBV19; clone_size: NA; cdr3_nt: TGTGCCACACCCCAAAAAGACAGGGCCGGCGGCTACACCTTC; cdr3_aa: CATPQKDRAGGYTF
d_call: NA; j_call: TRBJ2-5; v_call: TRBV5-1; clone_size: NA; cdr3_nt: TGCGCCAGCAGCTCCACGACAGGAGAAGAGACCCAGTACTTC; cdr3_aa: CASSSTTGEETQYF
d_call: TRBD2; j_call: TRBJ2-7; v_call: TRBV3-1/TRBV3-2; clone_size: few; cdr3_nt: TGTGCCAGCAGCCGCGGGACTAGCGCATACTCCTACGAGCAGTACTTC; cdr3_aa: CASSRGTSAYSYEQYF
d_call: NA; j_call: TRBJ2-7; v_call: TRBV5-4; clone_size: NA; cdr3_nt: TGTGCCAGCAGCTTGTTGGGGGACGGAAGCTCCTACGAGCAGTACTTC; cdr3_aa: CASSLLGDGSSYEQYF
d_call: TRBD2; j_call: TRBJ2-1; v_call: TRBV7-6; clone_size: NA; cdr3_nt: TGTGCCAGCAGTCCCGCGGGGGGTATCTACAATGAGCAGTTCTTC; cdr3_aa: CASSPAGGIYNEQFF
d_call: NA; j_call: TRBJ2-2; v_call: TRBV7-2; clone_size: NA; cdr3_nt: TGTGCCAGCAGCTTAGGCAGGGGGAACACCGGGGAGCTGTTTTTT; cdr3_aa: CASSLGRGNTGELFF
d_call: TRBD1; j_call: TRBJ2-7; v_call: TRBV6-5; clone_size: NA; cdr3_nt: TGTGCCAGCAGTTTTACAGGGGGGCGGGACGAGCAGTACTTC; cdr3_aa: CASSFTGGRDEQYF
d_call: NA; j_call: TRBJ2-5; v_call: TRBV3-1/TRBV3-2; clone_size: once; cdr3_nt: TGTGCCAGCTCCCGCGCGGACGGGGAGACCCAGTACTTC; cdr3_aa: CASSRADGETQYF
d_call: NA; j_call: TRBJ2-3; v_call: TRBV7-3; clone_size: NA; cdr3_nt: TGTGCCAGCAGCTTAAGGGGGGCTGAGGATACGCAGTATTTT; cdr3_aa: CASSLRGAEDTQYF
d_call: NA; j_call: TRBJ2-7; v_call: TRBV7-9; clone_size: NA; cdr3_nt: TGTGCCAGCAGCTTAGCGCATACCTACGAGCAGTACTTC; cdr3_aa: CASSLAHTYEQYF
d_call: NA; j_call: TRBJ1-6; v_call: TRBV21-1; clone_size: NA; cdr3_nt: TGTGCCAGCAGCGAGGGGATCGATGGGGCGAATTCACCCCTCCACTTT; cdr3_aa: CASSEGIDGANSPLHF
d_call: TRBD1; j_call: TRBJ2-1; v_call: TRBV12-5; clone_size: NA; cdr3_nt: TGTGCTAGTGGTTCGACAGGGGGAAGCGAGCAGTTCTTC; cdr3_aa: CASGSTGGSEQFF
d_call: NA; j_call: TRBJ1-6; v_call: TRBV15; clone_size: NA; cdr3_nt: TGTGCCACCAGCAGTGGGCTGACTTTGAATTCACCCCTCCACTTT; cdr3_aa: CATSSGLTLNSPLHF
d_call: TRBD1; j_call: TRBJ1-2; v_call: TRBV6-5; clone_size: NA; cdr3_nt: TGTGCCAGCAGACGGGACAGGGGATTCTATGGCTACACCTTC; cdr3_aa: CASRRDRGFYGYTF
d_call: NA; j_call: TRBJ1-4; v_call: TRBV30; clone_size: NA; cdr3_nt: TGTGCTTCAAGTCCCATTCTAGCGGAAAAACTGTTTTTT; cdr3_aa: CASSPILAEKLFF
d_call: NA; j_call: TRBJ2-7; v_call: TRBV18; clone_size: NA; cdr3_nt: TGTGCCAGCTCACTAGAATACGGGTACGAGCAGTACTTC; cdr3_aa: CASSLEYGYEQYF
d_call: NA; j_call: TRBJ2-6; v_call: TRBV5-1; clone_size: NA; cdr3_nt: TGCGCCAGCAGCTTAGGTGGCCCTGGGGCCAACGTCCTGACTTTC; cdr3_aa: CASSLGGPGANVLTF
d_call: TRBD1; j_call: TRBJ2-7; v_call: TRBV7-7; clone_size: NA; cdr3_nt: TGTGCTAGCAGCCCTGGGACAGGTCTCTCCTACGAGCAGTACTTC; cdr3_aa: CASSPGTGLSYEQYF
d_call: TRBD1; j_call: TRBJ2-2; v_call: TRBV7-2; clone_size: NA; cdr3_nt: TGTGCCAGCAGCTTGGACAGGGTCAACACCGGGGAGCTGTTTTTT; cdr3_aa: CASSLDRVNTGELFF
d_call: TRBD1; j_call: TRBJ1-2; v_call: TRBV9; clone_size: NA; cdr3_nt: TGTGCCAGCAGCGGACAGGGTGGATATGGCTACACCTTC; cdr3_aa: CASSGQGGYGYTF
d_call: NA; j_call: TRBJ1-5; v_call: TRBV3-1/TRBV3-2; clone_size: NA; cdr3_nt: TGTGCCAGCAGCCAGTCCCTTAGCAATCAGCCCCAGCATTTT; cdr3_aa: CASSQSLSNQPQHF
d_call: NA; j_call: TRBJ2-5; v_call: TRBV30; clone_size: NA; cdr3_nt: TGTGCCTGGAGTGTAATCGGGGGCTGGGAGACCCAGTACTTC; cdr3_aa: CAWSVIGGWETQYF
d_call: NA; j_call: TRBJ1-3; v_call: TRBV6-1; clone_size: NA; cdr3_nt: TGTGCCAGCAGTGAAGCTTTGGTACGGCATTTT; cdr3_aa: CASSEALVRHF
d_call: NA; j_call: TRBJ2-2; v_call: TRBV16; clone_size: once; cdr3_nt: TGTGCCAGCAGCCAATCCCCCAGCGGGAACACCGGGGAGCTGTTTTTT; cdr3_aa: CASSQSPSGNTGELFF
d_call: NA; j_call: TRBJ1-2; v_call: TRBV3-1/TRBV3-2; clone_size: few; cdr3_nt: TGTGCCAGCAGCCTTTCGACTTTGGACAGAGATGGCTACACCTTC; cdr3_aa: CASSLSTLDRDGYTF
d_call: TRBD1; j_call: TRBJ1-5; v_call: TRBV6-2/TRBV6-3; clone_size: NA; cdr3_nt: TGTGCCAGCAGTTACGGGACAGGGGAACGGGGCCGCTTTAGCAATCAGCCCCAGCATTTT; cdr3_aa: CASSYGTGERGRFSNQPQHF
d_call: NA; j_call: TRBJ1-5; v_call: TRBV21-1; clone_size: NA; cdr3_nt: TGTGCCAGCAGCAAGGAGGTTGGAGGAAATCAGCCCCAGCATTTT; cdr3_aa: CASSKEVGGNQPQHF
d_call: TRBD1; j_call: TRBJ1-5; v_call: TRBV7-2; clone_size: NA; cdr3_nt: TGTGCCAGCAGTTACGGGACAGATAGCAATCAGCCCCAGCATTTT; cdr3_aa: CASSYGTDSNQPQHF
d_call: TRBD1; j_call: TRBJ2-1; v_call: TRBV4-3; clone_size: NA; cdr3_nt: TGCGCCAGCAGCCAAGATCCGGACAGGTTCTCCTACAATGAGCAGTTCTTC; cdr3_aa: CASSQDPDRFSYNEQFF
d_call: TRBD1; j_call: TRBJ1-4; v_call: TRBV14; clone_size: NA; cdr3_nt: TGTGCCAGCAGCCCCAAGTTTTCGGACCGTAACGGGGACAGGGGGCTCAGTAATGAAAAACTGTTTTTT; cdr3_aa: CASSPKFSDRNGDRGLSNEKLFF
d_call: TRBD1; j_call: TRBJ2-7; v_call: TRBV18; clone_size: once; cdr3_nt: TGTGCCAGCTCACCAAACCCGATGACAGGGGGCCTCTACGAGCAGTACTTC; cdr3_aa: CASSPNPMTGGLYEQYF
d_call: TRBD1; j_call: TRBJ2-7; v_call: TRBV12-3/TRBV12-4; clone_size: NA; cdr3_nt: TGTGCCAGCAGTTCGTTACAGGGGTCCGAGCAGTACTTC; cdr3_aa: CASSSLQGSEQYF
d_call: NA; j_call: TRBJ2-5; v_call: TRBV19; clone_size: NA; cdr3_nt: TGTGCCAGTAGAACCATCACCGGGAACCGGGGGTACTTC; cdr3_aa: CASRTITGNRGYF
d_call: NA; j_call: TRBJ2-2; v_call: TRBV7-2; clone_size: NA; cdr3_nt: TGTGCCAGCAGCTCCCAGGGCCTGCGAGGGACCAACACCGGGGAGCTGTTTTTT; cdr3_aa: CASSSQGLRGTNTGELFF
d_call: TRBD1; j_call: TRBJ1-2; v_call: TRBV7-2; clone_size: NA; cdr3_nt: TGTGCCAGCAGCGACGGACAGGCCAGTGACTACACCTTC; cdr3_aa: CASSDGQASDYTF
d_call: NA; j_call: TRBJ1-6; v_call: TRBV5-1; clone_size: NA; cdr3_nt: TGCGCCAGCAGCTTGACCTCGGGAAGTGGTAATTCACCCCTCCACTTT; cdr3_aa: CASSLTSGSGNSPLHF
d_call: NA; j_call: TRBJ2-7; v_call: TRBV18; clone_size: NA; cdr3_nt: TGTGCCAGCTCCCCCACCTTGGATGAGCAGTACTTC; cdr3_aa: CASSPTLDEQYF
d_call: NA; j_call: TRBJ2-5; v_call: TRBV27; clone_size: NA; cdr3_nt: TGTGCCAGCAGTTTCGCCCCGGGCGGAGAGACCCAGTACTTC; cdr3_aa: CASSFAPGGETQYF
d_call: NA; j_call: TRBJ2-7; v_call: TRBV6-7; clone_size: NA; cdr3_nt: TGTGCCAGCAGTGCCGCCGGCCCCTACGAGCAGTACTTC; cdr3_aa: CASSAAGPYEQYF
d_call: TRBD1; j_call: TRBJ1-2; v_call: TRBV29-1; clone_size: NA; cdr3_nt: TGCAGCGTTGAAGACAGGGGGGTCTATGGCTACACCTTC; cdr3_aa: CSVEDRGVYGYTF
d_call: NA; j_call: TRBJ1-1; v_call: TRBV5-1; clone_size: NA; cdr3_nt: TGCGCCAGCAGCTTAAGGGGACTGAACACTGAAGCTTTCTTT; cdr3_aa: CASSLRGLNTEAFF
d_call: NA; j_call: TRBJ1-1; v_call: TRBV19; clone_size: NA; cdr3_nt: TGTGCCAGTAGTAAAGGGCAAATGAACACTGAAGCTTTCTTT; cdr3_aa: CASSKGQMNTEAFF
d_call: TRBD1; j_call: TRBJ2-7; v_call: TRBV6-2/TRBV6-3; clone_size: NA; cdr3_nt: TGTGCCAGCAGTGGACAGGGGCCCTACTACTACGAGCAGTACTTC; cdr3_aa: CASSGQGPYYYEQYF
d_call: NA; j_call: TRBJ2-3; v_call: TRBV7-2; clone_size: NA; cdr3_nt: TGTGCCAGCAGCTTAAGACGCACAGATACGCAGTATTTT; cdr3_aa: CASSLRRTDTQYF
d_call: TRBD1; j_call: TRBJ2-7; v_call: TRBV10-3; clone_size: NA; cdr3_nt: TGTGCCATCAGCCCCACAGGGGGCGAGGCCGAGCAGTACTTC; cdr3_aa: CAISPTGGEAEQYF
d_call: TRBD1; j_call: TRBJ1-1; v_call: TRBV5-6; clone_size: NA; cdr3_nt: TGTGCCAGCAGCACAAACAGGGGTATGAACACTGAAGCTTTCTTT; cdr3_aa: CASSTNRGMNTEAFF
d_call: NA; j_call: TRBJ1-3; v_call: TRBV7-8; clone_size: NA; cdr3_nt: TGTGCCAGCAGCTTGACTACAGGGGGAAACACCATATATTTT; cdr3_aa: CASSLTTGGNTIYF
d_call: TRBD1; j_call: TRBJ2-7; v_call: TRBV6-5; clone_size: NA; cdr3_nt: TGTGCCAGCAGCTCCGGGACAGCTATGAGCTACGAGCAGTACTTC; cdr3_aa: CASSSGTAMSYEQYF
d_call: TRBD1; j_call: TRBJ2-2; v_call: TRBV3-1/TRBV3-2; clone_size: NA; cdr3_nt: TGTGCCAGCAGCCAAACAGGGGGCCTCGGGGAGCTGTTTTTT; cdr3_aa: CASSQTGGLGELFF
d_call: TRBD1; j_call: TRBJ1-1; v_call: TRBV9; clone_size: NA; cdr3_nt: TGTGCCAGCAGCGTAGGTCCCCCAGGGGGAGGGAACACTGAAGCTTTCTTT; cdr3_aa: CASSVGPPGGGNTEAFF
d_call: NA; j_call: TRBJ1-3; v_call: TRBV7-9; clone_size: NA; cdr3_nt: TGTGCCAGCAGCTCAACCTCCTCTGGAAACACCATATATTTT; cdr3_aa: CASSSTSSGNTIYF
d_call: NA; j_call: TRBJ2-1; v_call: TRBV11-2; clone_size: NA; cdr3_nt: TGTGCCAGCAGCGGATTGGACAGTAGTTCCTACAATGAGCAGTTCTTC; cdr3_aa: CASSGLDSSSYNEQFF
d_call: NA; j_call: TRBJ1-4; v_call: TRBV10-1; clone_size: NA; cdr3_nt: TGCGCCAGCACCGAGCCCCATACACGGGGCTTT; cdr3_aa: CASTEPHTRGF
d_call: NA; j_call: TRBJ2-7; v_call: TRBV12-3/TRBV12-4; clone_size: NA; cdr3_nt: TGTGCCAGCAGTTTATTGGGCAGTATGAGCTTC; cdr3_aa: CASSLLGSMSF
d_call: TRBD1; j_call: TRBJ1-2; v_call: TRBV19; clone_size: NA; cdr3_nt: TGTGCCAGTAGTAACGACAGGGTGGACTATGGCTACACCTTC; cdr3_aa: CASSNDRVDYGYTF